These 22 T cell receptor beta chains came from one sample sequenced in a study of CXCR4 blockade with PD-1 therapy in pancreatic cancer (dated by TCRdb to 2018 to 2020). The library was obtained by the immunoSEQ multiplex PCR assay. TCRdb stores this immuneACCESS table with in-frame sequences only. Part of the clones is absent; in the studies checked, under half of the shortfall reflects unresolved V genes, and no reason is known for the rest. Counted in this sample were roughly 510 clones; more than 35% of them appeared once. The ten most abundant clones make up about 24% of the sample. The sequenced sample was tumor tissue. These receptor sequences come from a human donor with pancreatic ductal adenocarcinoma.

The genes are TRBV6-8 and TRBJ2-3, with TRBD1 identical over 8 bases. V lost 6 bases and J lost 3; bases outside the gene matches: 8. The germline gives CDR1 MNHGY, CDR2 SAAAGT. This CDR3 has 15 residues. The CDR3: CASSLGQGRTDTQYF. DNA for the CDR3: TGTGCCAGCAGCCTCGGACAGGGTCGGACAGATACGCAGTATTTT.

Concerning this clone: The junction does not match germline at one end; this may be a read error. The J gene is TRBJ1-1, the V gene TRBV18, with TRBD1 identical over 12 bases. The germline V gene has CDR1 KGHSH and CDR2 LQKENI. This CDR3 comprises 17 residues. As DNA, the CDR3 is TGTGTCAGCTCCCAGGGACAGGGGGCTGGACTGAACACTGAAGCTTTCTTT. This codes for CVSSQGQGAGLNTEAFF.

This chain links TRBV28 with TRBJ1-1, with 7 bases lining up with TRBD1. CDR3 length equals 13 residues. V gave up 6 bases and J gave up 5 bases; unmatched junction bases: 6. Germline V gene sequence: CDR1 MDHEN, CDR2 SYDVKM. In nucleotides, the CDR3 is TGTGCCAGCAGCCGCGACAGGGTGACTGAAGCTTTCTTT. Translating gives CASSRDRVTEAFF.

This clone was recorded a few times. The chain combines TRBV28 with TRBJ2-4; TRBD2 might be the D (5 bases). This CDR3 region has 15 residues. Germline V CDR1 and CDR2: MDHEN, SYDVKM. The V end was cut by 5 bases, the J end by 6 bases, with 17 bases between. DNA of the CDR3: TGTGCCAGCAGTGCCTCTTGGCGGGCGCGAAACATTCAGTACTTC. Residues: CASSASWRARNIQYF.

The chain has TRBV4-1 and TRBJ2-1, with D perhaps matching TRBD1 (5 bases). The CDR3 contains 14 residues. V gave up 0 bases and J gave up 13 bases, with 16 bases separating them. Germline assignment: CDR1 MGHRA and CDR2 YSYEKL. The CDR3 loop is CASSQEVGGRGQFF. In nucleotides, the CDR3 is TGCGCCAGCAGCCAAGAAGTTGGTGGAAGGGGCCAGTTCTTC.

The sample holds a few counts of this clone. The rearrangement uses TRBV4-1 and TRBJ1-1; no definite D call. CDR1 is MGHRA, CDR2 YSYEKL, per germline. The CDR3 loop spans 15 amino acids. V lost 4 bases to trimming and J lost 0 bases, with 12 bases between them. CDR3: CASSLLDGMNTEAFF. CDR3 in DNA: TGCGCCAGCAGCCTCCTGGACGGTATGAACACTGAAGCTTTCTTT.

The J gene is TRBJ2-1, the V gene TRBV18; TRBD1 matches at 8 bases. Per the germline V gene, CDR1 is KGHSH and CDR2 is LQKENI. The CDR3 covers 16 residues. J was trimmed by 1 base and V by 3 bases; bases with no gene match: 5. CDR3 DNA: TGTGCCAGCTCACCCGGGACAGGAATATCCTACAATGAGCAGTTCTTC. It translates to CASSPGTGISYNEQFF.

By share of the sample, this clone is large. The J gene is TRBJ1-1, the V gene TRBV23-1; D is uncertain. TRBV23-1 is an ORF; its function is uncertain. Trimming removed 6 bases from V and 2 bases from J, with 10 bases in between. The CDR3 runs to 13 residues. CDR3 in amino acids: CASSHTPNTEAFF. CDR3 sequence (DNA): TGCGCCAGCAGCCACACACCTAACACTGAAGCTTTCTTT.

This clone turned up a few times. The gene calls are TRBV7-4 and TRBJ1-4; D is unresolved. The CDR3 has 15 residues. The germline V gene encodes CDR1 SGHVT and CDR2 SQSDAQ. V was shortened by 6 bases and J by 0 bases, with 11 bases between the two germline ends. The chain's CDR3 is CASSGRATTNEKLFF. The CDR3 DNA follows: TGTGCCAGCAGTGGGCGCGCAACAACTAATGAAAAACTGTTTTTT.

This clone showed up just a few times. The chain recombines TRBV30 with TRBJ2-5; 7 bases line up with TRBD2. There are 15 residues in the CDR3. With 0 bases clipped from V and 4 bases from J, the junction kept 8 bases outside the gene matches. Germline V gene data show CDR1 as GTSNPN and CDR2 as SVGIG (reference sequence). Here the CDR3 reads CAWSVRAGALETQYF. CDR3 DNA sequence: TGTGCCTGGAGTGTACGGGCGGGAGCCCTAGAGACCCAGTACTTC.

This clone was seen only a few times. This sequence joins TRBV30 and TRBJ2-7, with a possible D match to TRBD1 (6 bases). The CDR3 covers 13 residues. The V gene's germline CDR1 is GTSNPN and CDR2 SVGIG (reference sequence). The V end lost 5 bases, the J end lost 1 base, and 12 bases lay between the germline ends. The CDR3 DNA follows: TGTGCCTGGGGACAGCCTAATTCCTACGAGCAGTACTTC. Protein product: CAWGQPNSYEQYF.

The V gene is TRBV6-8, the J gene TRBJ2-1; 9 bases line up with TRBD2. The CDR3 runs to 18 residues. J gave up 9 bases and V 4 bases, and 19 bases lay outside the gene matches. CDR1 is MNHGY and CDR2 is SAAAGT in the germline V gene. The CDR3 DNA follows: TGTGCCAGCAGTTCCCCTCGAGGGGCTAGCGGGAACTTCGGTGAGCAGTTCTTC. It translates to CASSSPRGASGNFGEQFF.

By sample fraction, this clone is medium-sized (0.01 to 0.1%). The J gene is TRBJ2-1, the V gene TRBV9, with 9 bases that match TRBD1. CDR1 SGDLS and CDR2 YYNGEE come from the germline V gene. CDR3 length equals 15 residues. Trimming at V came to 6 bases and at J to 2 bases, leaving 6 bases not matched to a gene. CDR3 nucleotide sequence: TGTGCCAGCACCCGGGACAGGGTCACCTACAATGAGCAGTTCTTC. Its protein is CASTRDRVTYNEQFF.

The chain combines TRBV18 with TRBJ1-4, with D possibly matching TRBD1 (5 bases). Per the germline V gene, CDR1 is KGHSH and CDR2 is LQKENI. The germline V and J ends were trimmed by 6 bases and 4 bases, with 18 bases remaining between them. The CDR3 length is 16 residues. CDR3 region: CASSRNGGRNNEKLFF. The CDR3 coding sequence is TGTGCCAGCTCTCGGAATGGGGGACGGAATAATGAAAAACTGTTTTTT.

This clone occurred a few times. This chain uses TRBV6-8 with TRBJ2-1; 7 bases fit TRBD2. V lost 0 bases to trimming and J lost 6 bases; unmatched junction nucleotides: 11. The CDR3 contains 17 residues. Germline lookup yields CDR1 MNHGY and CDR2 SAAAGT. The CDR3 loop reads CASSYSPSSGLRNEQFF. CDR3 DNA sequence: TGTGCCAGCAGTTACTCCCCGTCTAGCGGCCTTCGCAATGAGCAGTTCTTC.

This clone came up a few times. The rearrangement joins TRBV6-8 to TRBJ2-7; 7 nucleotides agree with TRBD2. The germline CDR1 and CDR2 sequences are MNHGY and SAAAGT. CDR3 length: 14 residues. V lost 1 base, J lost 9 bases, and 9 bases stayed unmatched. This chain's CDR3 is CASSYFGTTFAQYF. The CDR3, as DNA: TGTGCCAGCAGTTACTTCGGGACTACCTTTGCGCAGTACTTC.

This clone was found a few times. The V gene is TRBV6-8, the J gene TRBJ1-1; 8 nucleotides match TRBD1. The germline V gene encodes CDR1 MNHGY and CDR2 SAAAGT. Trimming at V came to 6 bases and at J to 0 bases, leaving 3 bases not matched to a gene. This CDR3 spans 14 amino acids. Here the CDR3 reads CASRYRGMNTEAFF. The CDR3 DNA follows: TGTGCCAGCAGGTACAGGGGGATGAACACTGAAGCTTTCTTT.

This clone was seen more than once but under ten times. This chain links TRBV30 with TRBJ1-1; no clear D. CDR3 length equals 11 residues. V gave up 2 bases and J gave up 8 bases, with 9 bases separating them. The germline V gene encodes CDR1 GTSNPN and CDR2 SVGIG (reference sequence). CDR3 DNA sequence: TGTGCCTGGAGTTCCTATGAGGAAGCTTTCTTT. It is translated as CAWSSYEEAFF.

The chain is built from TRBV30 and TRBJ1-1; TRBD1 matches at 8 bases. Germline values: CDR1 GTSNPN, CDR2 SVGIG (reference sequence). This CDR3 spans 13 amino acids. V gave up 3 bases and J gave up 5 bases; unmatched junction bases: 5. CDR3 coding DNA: TGTGCCTGGAGGGGGACAGGACAAACTGAAGCTTTCTTT. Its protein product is CAWRGTGQTEAFF.

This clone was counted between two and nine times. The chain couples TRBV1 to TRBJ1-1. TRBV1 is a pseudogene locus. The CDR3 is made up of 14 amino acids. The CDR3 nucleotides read TGCGCCAGCAGCCAAAAGGGGGGTGGCACTGAAGCTTTCTTT. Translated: CASSQKGGGTEAFF.

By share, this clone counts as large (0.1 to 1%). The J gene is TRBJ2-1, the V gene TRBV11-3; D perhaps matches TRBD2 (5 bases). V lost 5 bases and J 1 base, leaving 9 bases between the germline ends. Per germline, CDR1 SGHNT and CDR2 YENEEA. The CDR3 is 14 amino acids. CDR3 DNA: TGTGCCAGCAGCGCGAGCGGTTCCTACAATGAGCAGTTCTTC. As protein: CASSASGSYNEQFF.

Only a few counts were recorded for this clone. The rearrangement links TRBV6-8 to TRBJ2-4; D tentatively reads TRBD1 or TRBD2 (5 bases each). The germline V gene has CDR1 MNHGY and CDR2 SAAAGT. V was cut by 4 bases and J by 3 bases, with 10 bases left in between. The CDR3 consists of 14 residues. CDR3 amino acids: CASSFQGRKNIQYF. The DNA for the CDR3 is TGTGCCAGCAGTTTCCAGGGACGCAAAAACATTCAGTACTTC.